A single sample gave rise to the 21 T cell receptor beta chains below, sequenced in a study of T-cell memory formation after mild COVID-19. From the 5' RACE reads, TCRdb called clonotypes with MiXCR, one entry per CDR3 protein. Here the sample spans some 280,000 distinct CDR3 sequences, 16% being singletons. Sequencing was performed on PBMCs or a T cell subset sorted from them (not recorded which). These receptor sequences come from a man between 18 and 35 years old who had mild COVID-19 (a few samples of this study predate the infection). Cell type and time point are not known.

The rearrangement joins TRBV7-2 to TRBJ2-5, with D unresolved. This CDR3 is 13 amino acids long. Germline assignment: CDR1 SGHTA and CDR2 FQGNSA. V lost 5 bases and J lost 2, with 9 bases in between. DNA for the CDR3: TGTGCCAGCAGCGCCAGGCCTCAAGAGACCCAGTACTTC. Translation: CASSARPQETQYF.

This clonotype was detected a few times. This chain links TRBV7-6 with TRBJ2-7; no reliable D call. This CDR3 spans 14 amino acids. The V gene lost 1 base and the J gene lost 2 bases, with 9 bases spanning the gap. The germline CDR1 and CDR2 sequences are SGHVS and FNYEAQ. The CDR3: CASSLGADTYEQYF. CDR3 sequence (DNA): TGTGCCAGCAGCTTAGGGGCAGACACCTACGAGCAGTACTTC.

In this sample, this clonotype turned up a few times. V gene TRBV4-3 combines with J gene TRBJ1-2; D is possibly TRBD1 (6 bases). Germline loops: CDR1 LGHNA, CDR2 YSLEER. V was pared by 0 bases and J by 6 bases, with 11 bases between. The CDR3 contains 14 residues. CDR3 sequence reads: CASSQDRGSDGYTF. The DNA of the CDR3 is TGCGCCAGCAGCCAAGACAGGGGTTCGGATGGCTACACCTTC.

This clonotype came up a few times. The V gene is TRBV28, the J gene TRBJ1-2; 7 nucleotides match TRBD1. Unmatched junction bases numbered 8, after V lost 8 bases and J lost 5 bases. CDR1 and CDR2 from the germline V gene are MDHEN and SYDVKM. This CDR3 has 13 residues. DNA of the CDR3: TGTGCCAGCCAGGACGGGACAGCTTATGGCTACACCTTC. Translation gives CASQDGTAYGYTF.

The chain joins TRBV7-8 to TRBJ2-1; 10 nucleotides line up with TRBD2. The CDR3 length is 16 residues. Unmatched junction bases numbered 10, after V lost 5 bases and J lost 6 bases. Germline CDR1 is SGHVS and CDR2 is FQNEAQ. CDR3 residues: CASSPGRGLASNEQFF. CDR3 in DNA: TGTGCCAGCAGCCCAGGGAGGGGACTAGCGTCCAATGAGCAGTTCTTC.

The rearrangement links TRBV4-1 to TRBJ1-1, with D perhaps matching TRBD1 (5 bases). CDR3 length equals 15 residues. Trimming took off 2 bases at V and 7 bases at J, with 17 bases between the two ends. Per the germline V gene, CDR1 is MGHRA and CDR2 is YSYEKL. CDR3 sequence (DNA): TGCGCCAGCAGCCAATTGTTTGGGGGAGCAGGTGAAGCTTTCTTT. Its translation is CASSQLFGGAGEAFF.

This clonotype was observed a few times. This chain connects TRBV20-1 to TRBJ2-7; tentative D call: TRBD1 (5 bases). This CDR3 is built from 15 residues. V was cut by 1 base and J by 2 bases, with 15 bases left in between. Germline V gives CDR1 DFQATT, CDR2 SNEGSKA (reference sequence). The CDR3 DNA reads TGCAGTGCTAGAGGTTCCGTAGGGGCCCCCTACGAGCAGTACTTC. As protein: CSARGSVGAPYEQYF.

This clonotype was found a few times. The chain recombines TRBV7-9 with TRBJ2-7; 10 nucleotides agree with TRBD2. Germline lookup yields CDR1 SEHNR and CDR2 FQNEAQ (reference sequence). The CDR3 runs 15 residues. V was clipped by 3 bases and J by 6 bases; unmatched bases: 8. This CDR3 is CASSFSGGYPGEQYF. The CDR3, as DNA: TGTGCCAGCAGCTTTAGCGGGGGGTATCCCGGCGAGCAGTACTTC.

This clonotype has a count of ten or more. The rearrangement uses TRBV7-8 and TRBJ2-5; D tentatively reads TRBD1 or TRBD2 (5 bases each). V was clipped by 4 bases and J by 4 bases, with 13 bases between them. The CDR3 extends over 14 amino acids. The germline V gene has CDR1 SGHVS and CDR2 FQNEAQ. This chain's CDR3 is CASSYGTQTETQYF. CDR3 DNA: TGTGCCAGCAGCTATGGGACCCAGACAGAGACCCAGTACTTC.

The V call is TRBV6-2 or TRBV6-3, the J call TRBJ2-3; D is unresolved. Per the germline V gene, CDR1 is MNHEY and CDR2 is SVGEGT. The CDR3 loop spans 15 amino acids. With 0 bases removed from V and 0 bases from J, the gap between germline ends came to 7 bases. Here the CDR3 reads CASSYSRTSTDTQYF. DNA of the CDR3: TGTGCCAGCAGTTACTCGCGAACTAGCACAGATACGCAGTATTTT.

This clonotype was counted only a few times. The V and J genes are TRBV28 and TRBJ1-5; D perhaps matches TRBD1 (6 bases). V lost 3 bases and J lost 7, with 16 bases in between. The CDR3 is 15 amino acids. Germline-derived CDR1 and CDR2 are MDHEN and SYDVKM. CDR3 sequence reads: CASSFIGAGVQPQHF. For the CDR3, the DNA is TGTGCCAGCAGTTTCATCGGGGCAGGGGTCCAGCCCCAGCATTTT.

This clonotype was recorded once. The chain recombines TRBV15 with TRBJ1-1, with D possibly being TRBD1 (5 bases). This CDR3 spans 14 amino acids. Germline assignment: CDR1 LNHNV and CDR2 YYDKDF (reference sequence). Trimming shortened V by 1 base and J by 11 bases, and 17 bases separated the two germline ends. CDR3 region: CATSRGIRPEGAFF. DNA for the CDR3: TGTGCCACCAGCAGAGGGATCAGGCCAGAGGGGGCTTTCTTT.

This clonotype was detected only a few times. The rearrangement links TRBV5-1 to TRBJ2-3, with 10 nucleotides matching TRBD1. Per germline, CDR1 SGHRS and CDR2 YFSETQ. The V and J ends lost 0 bases and 6 bases, in that order; junction bases with no gene match: 4. The CDR3 consists of 15 residues. In nucleotides, the CDR3 is TGCGCCAGCAGCTTGGGGGACAGGGGTAAGGATACGCAGTATTTT. It is translated as CASSLGDRGKDTQYF.

This clonotype showed up just a few times. The V call is TRBV20-1, the J call TRBJ1-1, with 10 bases fitting TRBD1. Germline CDR1 DFQATT, CDR2 SNEGSKA (reference sequence). Trimming at V came to 0 bases and at J to 4 bases, leaving 8 bases not matched to a gene. This CDR3 is 16 amino acids long. This CDR3 reads CSARDPGQGMGTEAFF. CDR3 sequence (DNA): TGCAGTGCTAGAGACCCGGGACAGGGGATGGGCACTGAAGCTTTCTTT.

In this sample, this clonotype turned up a few times. The genes are TRBV12-3 or TRBV12-4 and TRBJ2-7; possibly TRBD1 or TRBD2 for D (5 bases each). This CDR3 spans 16 amino acids. V was cut by 5 bases and J by 0 bases, with 17 bases left in between. The DNA for the CDR3 is TGTGCCAGCAGTGTTCCGGGACGTTCAAGCTCCTACGAGCAGTACTTC. As protein: CASSVPGRSSSYEQYF.

This clonotype was seen more than once but under ten times. The DNA for the CDR3 is TGCGCCAGCAGAAACGGGCGCGGCGGCACAGATACGCAGTATTTT. Protein: CASRNGRGGTDTQYF. The rearrangement links TRBV4-3 to TRBJ2-3; D remains unclear. The CDR3 extends over 15 amino acids. Trimming took 6 bases from V and 1 from J, leaving 14 bases between them. Germline V gives CDR1 LGHNA, CDR2 YSLEER.

The table lists this clonotype with a few counts. The rearrangement links TRBV4-3 to TRBJ2-2, with 9 bases aligning to TRBD2. Germline CDR1 reads LGHNA; CDR2 reads YSLEER. V was pared by 0 bases and J by 3 bases, with 8 bases of the junction left unmatched. The CDR3 has 18 residues. CDR3: CASSQEGSGGIDTGELFF. CDR3 DNA sequence: TGCGCCAGCAGCCAAGAGGGCAGCGGGGGGATCGACACCGGGGAGCTGTTTTTT.

This clonotype was observed many times. One junction end does not reproduce the germline sequence, and a read error may be involved. The chain employs TRBV5-1 and TRBJ2-3; possible D gene TRBD2, 7 bases. Germline assignment: CDR1 SGHRS and CDR2 YFSETQ. This CDR3 is 14 amino acids long. The CDR3 nucleotides read TGTGCCAGCAGCTTCGGGGGGCCCACAGATACGCAGTATTTT. Protein product: CASSFGGPTDTQYF.

V gene TRBV7-2 combines with J gene TRBJ2-5; D is ambiguous. The V and J ends lost 3 bases and 5 bases respectively, with 13 bases between them. The CDR3 loop spans 14 amino acids. Germline CDR1 and CDR2: SGHTA and FQGNSA. This chain's CDR3 is CASSFLNGWETQYF. The DNA of the CDR3 is TGTGCCAGCAGCTTCTTGAACGGGTGGGAGACCCAGTACTTC.

The J gene is TRBJ1-5, the V gene TRBV12-3 or TRBV12-4, with D tentatively TRBD1 (6 bases). Trimming left V 5 bases short and J 5 bases short, with 16 bases between. This CDR3 has 15 amino acids. CDR3 sequence: CASSGTGFGHQPQHF. DNA for the CDR3: TGTGCCAGCAGTGGAACAGGGTTCGGGCATCAGCCCCAGCATTTT.

This clonotype has more than one count but fewer than ten. The chain uses TRBV18 and TRBJ2-5; D gene uncertain. Germline assignment: CDR1 KGHSH and CDR2 LQKENI. The CDR3 consists of 14 residues. Between the trimmed V and J ends, which lost 1 base and 7 bases, there was a span of 13 bases. CDR3 coding DNA: TGTGCCAGCTCACCACAGGGCCCACTGTGGACCCAGTACTTC. This gives the protein CASSPQGPLWTQYF.